The 21 T cell receptor beta chains in this list originate from one sample, sequenced in a study of blood T cell repertoires in COVID-19 (dated by TCRdb to between 2020 and 2021). The protocol used for the library was the immunoSEQ multiplex PCR assay. Sourced from immuneACCESS, this table was stored by TCRdb with only in-frame sequences that have V and J called. A share of the clones is absent; for the studies checked, an unresolved V gene accounts for under half, and the remainder has no known explanation. Counted in this sample were about 75,000 clones; 88% of them appeared once. The top ten clonotypes cover under 25% of the sample. The sequenced sample was peripheral blood. These receptors all come from a human donor in a cohort sampled during active COVID-19.

This chain connects TRBV6-4 to TRBJ2-6; D remains ambiguous. The CDR3 consists of 17 residues. Trimming took off 3 bases at V and 1 base at J, with 13 bases between the two ends. CDR1 and CDR2 (germline): MRHNA, SNTAGT. The DNA for the CDR3 is TGTGCCAGCAGTGATTATCCCCCCCCTTCTGGGGCCAACGTCCTGACTTTC. This encodes CASSDYPPPSGANVLTF.

For this clone: At one end the junction does not follow the germline gene, possibly because of a read error. V and J are TRBV5-4 and TRBJ1-1, with D perhaps matching TRBD1 (5 bases). The CDR3 spans 16 residues. CDR1 is SGHNT and CDR2 is YYREEE in the germline V gene (reference sequence). DNA of the CDR3: TGTGCCAGCAGATTGGGGGTGGCGGATATGAACACTGAAGCTTTCTTT. As protein: CASRLGVADMNTEAFF. Drawing the rest from reference TRBV5-4 and TRBJ1-1, the complete variable domain is ETGVTQSPTHLIKTRGQQVTLRCSSQSGHNTVSWYQQALGQGPQFIFQYYREEENGRGNFPPRFSGLQFPNYSSELNVNALELDDSALYLCASRLGVADMNTEAFFGQGTRLTVV.

The J gene is TRBJ1-1, the V gene TRBV21-1. TRBV21-1 is listed as a pseudogene. This CDR3 contains 15 residues. The CDR3 reads CASSKRRTRNTEAFF. The DNA of the CDR3 is TGTGCCAGCAGCAAACGGAGGACGAGGAACACTGAAGCTTTCTTT.

The chain carries TRBV7-2 and TRBJ1-1; D might be TRBD1 (6 bases). Germline CDR1 is SGHTA and CDR2 is FQGNSA. Trimming left V 1 base short and J 5 bases short, with 14 bases between. The CDR3 runs to 15 residues. This CDR3 reads CASSLEAGEGTEAFF. CDR3 in DNA: TGTGCCAGCAGCTTAGAGGCAGGGGAGGGAACTGAAGCTTTCTTT. The complete variable domain, with remaining parts taken from reference TRBV7-2 and TRBJ1-1, reads GAGVSQSPSNKVTEKGKDVELRCDPISGHTALYWYRQSLGQGLEFLIYFQGNSAPDKSGLPSDRFSAERTGGSVSTLTIQRTQQEDSAVYLCASSLEAGEGTEAFFGQGTRLTVV.

The V and J genes are TRBV14 and TRBJ2-1; 8 nucleotides agree with TRBD1. The CDR3 covers 12 residues. Germline V lookup: CDR1 SGHDN, CDR2 FVKESK. V gave up 6 bases and J gave up 5 bases; unmatched junction bases: 0. This CDR3 is CASRQGDNEQFF. The CDR3 coding sequence is TGTGCCAGCAGACAGGGGGACAATGAGCAGTTCTTC.

The V gene is TRBV6-6, the J gene TRBJ2-7, with 10 bases that match TRBD1. The CDR3 contains 14 residues. CDR1 MNHNY and CDR2 SVGAGI come from the germline V gene (reference sequence). The V segment lost 6 bases and the J segment 2 bases; nucleotides outside the gene matches: 4. DNA of the CDR3: TGTGCCAGCAGGCCGGGACAGGGGACCTACGAGCAGTACTTC. Encoded protein: CASRPGQGTYEQYF.

The rearrangement joins TRBV5-4 to TRBJ1-4; 7 bases map to TRBD1. V lost 0 bases and J lost 3; bases outside the gene matches: 8. The germline gives CDR1 SGHNT, CDR2 YYREEE (reference sequence). The CDR3 has 17 residues. The CDR3, as DNA: TGTGCCAGCAGCTTGGGTAGGGGGCCGGCGGCTAATGAAAAACTGTTTTTT. Translating it yields CASSLGRGPAANEKLFF.

The CDR3 DNA reads as TGCGCCAGCAGCGACAGGGTTGGGGAGACCCAGTACTTC. Protein sequence: CASSDRVGETQYF. This chain uses TRBV5-1 with TRBJ2-5; 7 bases map to TRBD1. The CDR3 covers 13 residues. Per germline, CDR1 SGHRS and CDR2 YFSETQ. Losses at the gene ends were 4 bases for V and 5 bases for J; bases not matched to a gene: 5.

In this sample, this clone turned up a few times. V and J are TRBV3-1 (or the pseudogene TRBV3-2) and TRBJ2-7; TRBD2 is a possible D gene (6 bases). Germline values: CDR1 LGHDT, CDR2 YNNKEL (reference sequence). V lost 0 bases, J lost 0 bases, and 21 bases lay in between. CDR3 length: 19 amino acids. The DNA of the CDR3 is TGTGCCAGCAGCCAAGATCCCGTGCGGGGCGGGACGAGCTCCTACGAGCAGTACTTC. Translation gives CASSQDPVRGGTSSYEQYF.

The count of this clone is one. The chain recombines TRBV29-1 with TRBJ2-1, with 9 bases that match TRBD1. J gave up 4 bases and V 2 bases, and 3 bases lay outside the gene matches. There are 14 residues in the CDR3. The V gene's germline CDR1 is SQVTM and CDR2 ANQGSEA. CDR3 nucleotides: TGCAGCGTTGAAAACAGGGGGCCTTACAATGAGCAGTTCTTC. It translates to CSVENRGPYNEQFF.

The V gene is TRBV27, the J gene TRBJ2-7; maybe TRBD1 (6 bases). This CDR3 is 12 amino acids long. Germline V gene lookup returns CDR1 MNHEY and CDR2 SMNVEV (reference sequence). V was trimmed by 5 bases and J by 6 bases, leaving 11 bases between them. CDR3: CASSRGTFEQYF. Here the CDR3 DNA reads TGTGCCAGCAGTAGAGGGACATTCGAGCAGTACTTC.

The V gene is TRBV9, the J gene TRBJ2-5; TRBD1 matches 8 bases. CDR3 length: 15 amino acids. Germline lookup yields CDR1 SGDLS and CDR2 YYNGEE. J was trimmed by 5 bases and V by 0 bases; bases with no gene match: 6. As DNA, the CDR3 is TGTGCCAGCAGCGTAGCTGTGACAGGGGTGGAGACCCAGTACTTC. Amino acid sequence: CASSVAVTGVETQYF.

The chain carries TRBV6-6 and TRBJ2-7, with D tentatively TRBD2 (6 bases). CDR1 MNHNY and CDR2 SVGAGI come from the germline V gene (reference sequence). Trimming took off 4 bases at V and 0 bases at J, with 10 bases between the two ends. The CDR3 runs to 14 residues. CDR3: CASSFGGSSYEQYF. CDR3 nucleotide sequence: TGTGCCAGCAGTTTCGGGGGATCCTCCTACGAGCAGTACTTC.

This sequence joins TRBV2 and TRBJ1-4; 10 nucleotides match TRBD1. The junction had 4 bases not matched to a gene; V was cut back by 4 bases and J by 5 bases. CDR3 length equals 15 residues. Germline V gene lookup returns CDR1 SNHLY and CDR2 FYNNEI. The DNA of the CDR3 is TGTGCCAGCAGTGCCTCGGGACAGGGGAATGAAAAACTGTTTTTT. It yields the protein CASSASGQGNEKLFF.

The rearrangement joins TRBV4-1 to TRBJ2-4, with a tentative D call TRBD2 (6 bases). In germline, CDR1 is MGHRA, CDR2 YSYEKL. The CDR3 has 16 residues. Trimming took off 1 base at V and 6 bases at J, with 16 bases between the two ends. The CDR3 nucleotides are TGCGCCAGCAGCCAAGTGGGGCGAGGGCGGGGAAACATTCAGTACTTC. This encodes CASSQVGRGRGNIQYF.

This chain links TRBV7-9 with TRBJ2-7; TRBD1 matches at 9 bases. The CDR3 length is 15 residues. Per the germline V gene, CDR1 is SEHNR and CDR2 is FQNEAQ (reference sequence). The V gene end was trimmed by 4 bases and the J gene end by 3 bases; junction bases not matched to a gene: 7. The CDR3 coding sequence is TGTGCCAGCAGCTCCTCCCCGGGACAGGGCTACGAGCAGTACTTC. It yields the protein CASSSSPGQGYEQYF.

The chain couples TRBV7-9 to TRBJ2-1; 13 bases map to TRBD2. CDR3 length: 16 amino acids. Germline V lookup: CDR1 SEHNR, CDR2 FQNEAQ (reference sequence). V shed 6 bases, J shed 8 bases, and the junction held 10 bases outside the gene matches. CDR3 bases: TGTGCCAGCAGTCCCGGGACTAGCGGGAATTGGGATGAGCAGTTCTTC. Translation: CASSPGTSGNWDEQFF.

The rearrangement links TRBV18 to TRBJ2-5, with TRBD2 as a possible D gene (6 bases). The V end lost 3 bases, the J end lost 4 bases, and 18 bases lay between the germline ends. Germline CDR1 reads KGHSH; CDR2 reads LQKENI. This CDR3 has 16 amino acids. The CDR3 nucleotides are TGTGCCAGCTCACCGATTAGGTGGGAGCGGGCAGAGACCCAGTACTTC. Protein sequence: CASSPIRWERAETQYF.

V and J are TRBV4-3 and TRBJ1-2; TRBD1 is a possible D gene (6 bases). The V and J ends lost 0 bases and 5 bases respectively, with 13 bases between them. The CDR3 totals 15 residues. CDR1 and CDR2 (germline): LGHNA, YSLEER. CDR3 DNA sequence: TGCGCCAGCAGCCAAGATCGGGGGGCTGGGTATGGCTACACCTTC. Protein sequence: CASSQDRGAGYGYTF.

The chain links TRBV11-3 to TRBJ2-1; TRBD1 agrees at 9 bases. The germline gives CDR1 SGHNT, CDR2 YENEEA. CDR3 length equals 15 residues. V was clipped by 5 bases and J by 4 bases; unmatched bases: 6. The CDR3 DNA reads as TGTGCCAGCAGCCTGGGACAGGGATGGTACAATGAGCAGTTCTTC. Amino acids: CASSLGQGWYNEQFF.

The rearrangement uses TRBV6-2 or TRBV6-3 and TRBJ2-5; D may be TRBD1 (6 bases). This CDR3 spans 14 amino acids. Trimming pared 5 bases from V and 0 bases from J, leaving 10 bases between. The germline gives CDR1 MNHEY, CDR2 SVGEGT. The CDR3 sequence: CASSTGMNQETQYF. CDR3 DNA sequence: TGTGCCAGCAGTACAGGGATGAACCAAGAGACCCAGTACTTC.